The 12 T cell receptor beta chains listed next were all sequenced from one sample in a study of cytomegalovirus exposure and HLA in healthy donors. Sequenced by immunoSEQ multiplex PCR; TCRdb stores in-frame clones only, minus some. The table shows tens of thousands of clones, with just under 95% occurring only once. Sequencing input: PBMCs. Receptors originate from a man in his late teens or twenties in good health and CMV-seronegative.

The rearrangement links TRBV9 to TRBJ2-3; D possibly corresponds to TRBD2 (6 bases). This CDR3 region has 14 residues. V lost 3 bases to trimming and J lost 11 bases, with 19 bases between them. Germline V CDR1 and CDR2: SGDLS, YYNGEE. The CDR3 coding sequence is TGTGCCAGCAGCGGGGTAGCGGCAGGGTGGAGGCAGTATTTT. Its translation: CASSGVAAGWRQYF.

The V and J genes are TRBV11-2 and TRBJ1-1; TRBD1 is a possible D gene (5 bases). Germline V gene data show CDR1 as SGHAT and CDR2 as FQNNGV. Trimming took off 4 bases at V and 5 bases at J, with 20 bases between the two ends. The CDR3 has 16 amino acids. The CDR3 region has the DNA TGTGCCAGCAGCTCCCCAGGGTCCCCCCGAAGGACTGAAGCTTTCTTT. The encoded protein is CASSSPGSPRRTEAFF.

The genes are TRBV5-8 and TRBJ2-1, with 9 bases that match TRBD2. The CDR3 consists of 15 residues. Germline V gives CDR1 SGHTS, CDR2 YDEGEE. Trimming took 4 bases from V and 5 from J; bases not matched to a gene: 7. This CDR3 is CASSRGLAGNNEQFF. DNA of the CDR3: TGTGCCAGCAGCAGGGGGCTAGCGGGAAACAATGAGCAGTTCTTC. Full variable domain (missing parts from reference TRBV5-8 and TRBJ2-1): EAGVTQSPTHLIKTRGQQATLRCSPISGHTSVYWYQQALGLGLQFLLWYDEGEERNRGNFPPRFSGRQFPNYSSELNVNALELEDSALYLCASSRGLAGNNEQFFGPGTRLTVL.

The chain recombines TRBV23-1 with TRBJ1-1, with 11 bases identical to TRBD1. TRBV23-1 counts as an open reading frame of uncertain function. The CDR3 is 15 amino acids. V gave up 8 bases and J gave up 3 bases; unmatched junction bases: 8. CDR3 sequence (DNA): TGCGCCAGCGGCCGGGACAGGGGGGTGGACACTGAAGCTTTCTTT. The encoded protein is CASGRDRGVDTEAFF.

J is TRBJ1-3 and V is TRBV2, with D perhaps TRBD1 (5 bases). The germline V and J ends were trimmed by 4 bases and 3 bases, with 13 bases remaining between them. CDR1 and CDR2 (germline): SNHLY, FYNNEI. The CDR3 is 15 residues long. The CDR3 DNA reads as TGTGCCAGCAGTGTCGGCAGGGCGGATGGAAACACCATATATTTT. Translating gives CASSVGRADGNTIYF. Full variable domain (missing parts from reference TRBV2 and TRBJ1-3): EPEVTQTPSHQVTQMGQEVILRCVPISNHLYFYWYRQILGQKVEFLVSFYNNEISEKSEIFDDQFSVERPDGSNFTLKIRSTKLEDSAMYFCASSVGRADGNTIYFGEGSWLTVV.

The chain carries TRBV10-1 and TRBJ2-5, with a weak D call TRBD2 (6 bases). The J call may not be correct, given that the DNA end is closer to TRBJ2-7. The germline V gene encodes CDR1 WNHNN and CDR2 SYGVQD (reference sequence). CDR3 size: 16 residues. The chain's CDR3 is CASSELGGPRSGEQYF. CDR3 DNA sequence: TGCGCCAGCAGTGAATTGGGGGGACCGAGGTCGGGCGAGCAGTACTTC.

The rearrangement joins TRBV28 to TRBJ2-7; tentative D call: TRBD2 (7 bases). CDR1 and CDR2 (germline): MDHEN, SYDVKM. CDR3 length equals 14 residues. Between the trimmed V and J ends, which lost 5 bases and 2 bases, there was a span of 13 bases. This chain's CDR3 is CASSGGGVTYEQYF. Here the CDR3 DNA reads TGTGCCAGCAGTGGGGGGGGCGTAACCTACGAGCAGTACTTC.

This chain uses TRBV6-1 with TRBJ1-4; 9 bases fit TRBD1. V dropped 3 bases and J dropped 7; count of bases not matched to a gene: 6. CDR1 is MNHNS and CDR2 is SASEGT in the germline V gene. The CDR3 is 15 amino acids. The CDR3 DNA reads as TGTGCCAGCAGTGACCCGACAGGGGGAGCTGAAAAACTGTTTTTT. Its protein product is CASSDPTGGAEKLFF.

The CDR3 is CASSLGQGATGYTF. The CDR3 bases are TGTGCCAGCAGCTTAGGACAGGGAGCGACGGGCTACACCTTC. The chain has TRBV5-6 and TRBJ1-2, with 8 bases fitting TRBD1. J lost 8 bases, V lost 2 bases, and 8 bases had no gene match. The germline V gene has CDR1 SGHDT and CDR2 YYEEEE. CDR3 length equals 14 residues. The variable domain in full, with the rest retrieved from reference TRBV5-6 and TRBJ1-2, is DAGVTQSPTHLIKTRGQQVTLRCSPKSGHDTVSWYQQALGQGPQFIFQYYEEEERQRGNFPDRFSGHQFPNYSSELNVNALLLGDSALYLCASSLGQGATGYTFGSGTRLTVV.

This rearrangement joins TRBV11-2 to TRBJ2-7; D gene ambiguous. The germline gives CDR1 SGHAT, CDR2 FQNNGV. The CDR3 consists of 16 residues. Trimming pared 1 base from V and 1 base from J, leaving 14 bases between. CDR3 region: CASSLASLSLSYEQYF. The CDR3 DNA follows: TGTGCCAGCAGCTTAGCTTCGCTGAGCCTTTCCTACGAGCAGTACTTC.

This clone came up once. V usage is TRBV16 and J usage is TRBJ1-2, with a possible D match to TRBD1 (5 bases). Germline assignment: CDR1 KGHSY and CDR2 FQNENV. CDR3 length equals 15 residues. V was clipped by 5 bases and J by 1 base, with 14 bases between them. This CDR3 reads CASSFGAGVNYGYTF. The CDR3 DNA is TGTGCCAGCAGCTTTGGGGCAGGAGTTAACTATGGCTACACCTTC.

The chain joins TRBV6-6 to TRBJ2-3; D is unclear. Germline V gene data show CDR1 as MNHNY and CDR2 as SVGAGI (reference sequence). Trimming shortened V by 7 bases and J by 2 bases, and 4 bases separated the two germline ends. This CDR3 has 11 residues. As DNA, the CDR3 is TGTGCCAGCACTTCCACAGATACGCAGTATTTT. Its protein product is CASTSTDTQYF.